This TCR beta chain comes out of a study of T-cell reconstitution after alpha-beta-depleted transplantation in children. The authors prepared the TCRbeta library with unique molecular identifiers. TCRdb reanalysed the PCR reads using MiXCR and keeps one entry per CDR3 protein. The repertoire holds 600,000 to 700,000 distinct CDR3 sequences, with approximately 17% as singletons. This clonotype was recorded many times. Trimming shortened V by 6 bases and J by 5 bases, and 11 bases separated the two germline ends. The CDR3 covers 13 residues. Looked up from germline, CDR1 is SEHNR and CDR2 is FQNEAQ (reference sequence).

This sequence was found in a human donor who donated a stem cell graft to a child with acute myeloid leukemia. This specimen consisted of PBMCs from the stem cell graft donor, obtained from the stem cell graft. The chain joins TRBV7-9 to TRBJ2-1, with a possible D match to TRBD2 (6 bases). CDR3 sequence: CASRWDWDNEQFF. The CDR3 DNA sequence: TGTGCCAGCAGATGGGACTGGGACAATGAGCAGTTCTTC.